The 2 T cell receptor beta chains listed next were all sequenced from one sample in a study of response to subunit inactivated influenza vaccine. TCRdb analysed the RT-PCR reads with MiXCR anew, one entry per CDR3 protein. The sample yields fewer than 800,000 distinct CDR3 sequences, more than 15% seen once. The sequenced sample was PBMCs from blood, obtained 11 to 12 days after vaccination. The source of these receptors is a man between 45 and 60 years old who received an inactivated influenza vaccine.

V and J are TRBV7-2 and TRBJ2-7; perhaps TRBD2 as D (5 bases). This CDR3 is built from 16 residues. Germline-derived CDR1 and CDR2 are SGHTA and FQGNSA. Deletions cut 1 base from V and 3 bases from J, with 16 bases between. The CDR3 DNA follows: TGTGCCAGCAGCTTAGTGGTTAGCGAAAGAAACTACGAGCAGTACTTC. Encoded protein: CASSLVVSERNYEQYF.

This rearrangement joins TRBV29-1 to TRBJ1-2; perhaps TRBD1 as D (6 bases). The germline V gene encodes CDR1 SQVTM and CDR2 ANQGSEA. Between the trimmed V and J ends, which lost 8 bases and 0 bases, there was a span of 13 bases. The CDR3 consists of 13 residues. The CDR3 region has the DNA TGCAGCATACGGGACACCTCTAACTATGGCTACACCTTC. It translates to CSIRDTSNYGYTF.